This T cell receptor beta chain was observed in a study of metastatic and nonmetastatic thyroid tumors (dated by TCRdb to about 2020). Study-level background: The researchers compared repertoires between peripheral blood samples and tumor or nodule tissue samples from patients with malignant or benign thyroid disease.

The receptor library was made with PCR. TCRdb records Illumina HiSeq 4000 as the sequencer. High-throughput sequencing was used to profile the TCR beta-chain CDR3 region of each patient. Turning to the authors' computational methods: Drawing on CDR3 differences between clinicopathological groups, the researchers built a classifier meant to tell apart patients with distant-metastatic papillary thyroid cancer. Repertoire diversity was assessed with the Shannon index, and tumor-blood repertoire similarity with the Morisita-Horn index. TCRdb itself trimmed the public reads at Q25 with fastp, ran MiXCR and retained productive beta chains. It is TCRdb's table, rather than the study itself, that gives the V and J calls and clone size. For this sample the table gives about 62,000 clones, of which about 4% were detected only once. The ten largest account for about a fifth of the sample. General conclusions and limits of the study: TCR beta diversity was reported as significantly higher in malignant tumors than in benign nodules, in both blood and tumor samples.

Before undergoing thyroid surgery, none of the patients had been given any kind of treatment. Patient clinical samples collected from about 2011 to 2018 were retrospectively analysed using T-cell receptor beta sequencing. After removal of 4 bases from V and 7 bases from J, the junction retains 6 bases not matched to a gene. The CDR3 measures 14 amino acids from cysteine to phenylalanine. The entry retains the CDR3 DNA only, 42 bases that are in frame from base 1. From a lookup of the germline V gene, CDR1 and CDR2 are SGHVS and FQNEAQ. This clone was picked up many times. Its cognate antigen has yet to be identified. No much larger clonotype is one base removed from it; base qualities were not supplied.

The sample taken for sequencing was blood. Rearrangement joined TRBV7-8 to TRBJ2-7; 11 central nucleotides agree with TRBD1. The receptor was derived from a female donor with papillary thyroid cancer or a benign thyroid nodule (not recorded which). Some clones in this sample may be carry-over from other donors' samples. The CDR3 sequence is CASSWDRGTGEQYF. The nucleotide sequence reads TGTGCCAGCAGCTGGGACAGGGGGACGGGTGAGCAGTACTTC.